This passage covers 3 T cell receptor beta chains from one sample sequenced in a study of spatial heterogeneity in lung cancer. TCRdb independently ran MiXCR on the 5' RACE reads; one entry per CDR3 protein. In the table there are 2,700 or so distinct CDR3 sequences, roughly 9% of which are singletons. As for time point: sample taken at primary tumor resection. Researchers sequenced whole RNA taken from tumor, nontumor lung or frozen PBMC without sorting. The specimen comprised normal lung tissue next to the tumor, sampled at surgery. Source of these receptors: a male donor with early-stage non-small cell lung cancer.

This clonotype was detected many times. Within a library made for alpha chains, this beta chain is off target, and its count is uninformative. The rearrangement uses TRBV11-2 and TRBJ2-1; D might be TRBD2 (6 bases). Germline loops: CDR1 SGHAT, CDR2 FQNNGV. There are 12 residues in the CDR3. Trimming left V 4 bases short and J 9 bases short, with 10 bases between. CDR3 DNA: TGTGCCAGCAGCTCCCAGCGGGCTGAGCAGTTCTTC. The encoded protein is CASSSQRAEQFF.

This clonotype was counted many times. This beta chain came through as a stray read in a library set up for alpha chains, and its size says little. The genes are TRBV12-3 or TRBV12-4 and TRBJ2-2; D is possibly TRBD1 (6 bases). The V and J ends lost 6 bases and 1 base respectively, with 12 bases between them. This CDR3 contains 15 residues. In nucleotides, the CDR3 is TGTGCCAGCAGAACCGTACAGGGGAACACCGGGGAGCTGTTTTTT. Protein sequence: CASRTVQGNTGELFF.

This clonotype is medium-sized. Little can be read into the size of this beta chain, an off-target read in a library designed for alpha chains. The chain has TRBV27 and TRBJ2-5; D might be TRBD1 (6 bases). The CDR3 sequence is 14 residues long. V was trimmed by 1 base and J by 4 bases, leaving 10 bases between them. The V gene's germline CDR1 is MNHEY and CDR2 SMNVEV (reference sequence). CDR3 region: CASSLYRDTETQYF. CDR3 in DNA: TGTGCCAGCAGTTTATACAGGGACACAGAGACCCAGTACTTC.